The sequence of this T cell receptor beta chain was determined in a study of blood T cell repertoires in COVID-19. V lost 4 bases, J lost 4 bases, and 15 bases lay in between. Looked up from germline, CDR1 is SGHTA and CDR2 is FQGNSA. CDR3 size: 15 residues. Using immunoSEQ multiplex PCR, the repertoire was profiled, and TCRdb retains in-frame clones only, with some absent. The sample shows approximately 210,000 clones, 80% to 90% of them seen only once. The chain couples TRBV7-2 to TRBJ2-3; TRBD2 might be the D (6 bases). The sequencing input was peripheral blood. The receptor's source is a man under 40 with active or convalescent COVID-19. The CDR3: CASSSSVGRSDTQYF. The CDR3 DNA follows: TGTGCCAGCAGCTCGAGTGTCGGGAGATCAGATACGCAGTATTTT.